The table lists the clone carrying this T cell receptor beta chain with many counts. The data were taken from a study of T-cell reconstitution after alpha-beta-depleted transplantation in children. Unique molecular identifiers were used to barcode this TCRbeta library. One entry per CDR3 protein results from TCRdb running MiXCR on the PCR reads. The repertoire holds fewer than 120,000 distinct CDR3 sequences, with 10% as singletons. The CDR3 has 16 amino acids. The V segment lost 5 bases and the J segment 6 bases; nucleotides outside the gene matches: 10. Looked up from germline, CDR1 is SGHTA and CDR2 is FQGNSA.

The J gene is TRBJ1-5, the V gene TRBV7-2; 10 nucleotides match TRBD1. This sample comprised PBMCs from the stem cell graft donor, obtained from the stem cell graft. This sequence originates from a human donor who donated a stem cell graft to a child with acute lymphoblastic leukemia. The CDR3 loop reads CASSPMGTGVSQPQHF. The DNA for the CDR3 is TGTGCCAGCAGCCCAATGGGGACAGGGGTTAGTCAGCCCCAGCATTTT.